This paragraph covers one T cell receptor (beta chain) sequence. Per the study methods: By means of reference gene primer amplification, nucleated cell counts were estimated. TCRdb keeps only in-frame clones here, not all; method: immunoSEQ multiplex PCR. D and trimming come from the DNA, and the V and J calls and clone size come from that table. Here the sample spans 100,000 to 150,000 clones, over 75% being singletons. The data were obtained in a study of blood T cell repertoires in COVID-19. The V end lost 3 bases, the J end lost 6 bases, and 11 bases lay between the germline ends. CDR1 is MNHNY and CDR2 is SVGAGI in the germline V gene (reference sequence). This CDR3 is 13 amino acids long.

Sequencing was performed on peripheral blood. The clonotype was recovered from a man between 65 and 80 years old with active COVID-19. This chain connects TRBV6-6 to TRBJ1-1, with D hard to call. CDR3 nucleotides: TGTGCCAGCAGTTATAAGGGAGTTGCTGAAGCTTTCTTT. Translation: CASSYKGVAEAFF.